This paragraph reports one T cell receptor (beta chain). Its antigen is not identified. TCRs were sequenced from a few patients responding to pembrolizumab. The record originates from a study of PD-1 blockade in mismatch repair-deficient tumors. About the study: Patients had about 13 mismatch repair-deficient cancer types and were previously treated and progressing.

V was pared by 2 bases and J by 9 bases, with 17 bases of the junction left unmatched. From germline, CDR1 is SGHVS and CDR2 FQNEAQ. This CDR3 comprises 18 residues. The study's findings and limits: After pembrolizumab, tumor-resident clones rose rapidly, then generally contracted before radiologic responses.

Only in-frame clones appear in the TCRdb table, and some are missing; sequencing was by immunoSEQ multiplex PCR. The table includes about 19,000 clones, 82% detected once. The sample in question was PBMCs, obtained 52 weeks after starting pembrolizumab. The TCR originated in an adult with mismatch repair-deficient cancer. The gene calls are TRBV7-8 and TRBJ2-5, with TRBD2 matching over 11 bases. The CDR3 loop reads CASSLTVGRLAGGGSQYF. As DNA, the CDR3 is TGTGCCAGCAGCTTAACAGTTGGGCGGCTAGCGGGAGGAGGGTCCCAGTACTTC.